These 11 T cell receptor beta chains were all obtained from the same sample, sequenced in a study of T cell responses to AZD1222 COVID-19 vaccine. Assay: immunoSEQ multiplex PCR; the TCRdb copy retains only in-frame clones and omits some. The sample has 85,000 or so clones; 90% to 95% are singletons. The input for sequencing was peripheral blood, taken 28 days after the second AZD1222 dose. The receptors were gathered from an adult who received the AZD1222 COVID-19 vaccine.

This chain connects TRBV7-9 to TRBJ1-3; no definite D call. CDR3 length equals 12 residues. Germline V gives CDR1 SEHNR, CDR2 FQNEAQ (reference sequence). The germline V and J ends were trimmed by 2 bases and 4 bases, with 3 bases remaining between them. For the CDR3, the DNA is TGTGCCAGCAGCTTAATCGGAAACACCATATATTTT. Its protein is CASSLIGNTIYF. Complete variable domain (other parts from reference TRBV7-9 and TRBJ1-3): DTGVSQNPRHKITKRGQNVTFRCDPISEHNRLYWYRQTLGQGPEFLTYFQNEAQLEKSRLLSDRFSAERPKGSFSTLEIQRTEQGDSAMYLCASSLIGNTIYFGEGSWLTVV.

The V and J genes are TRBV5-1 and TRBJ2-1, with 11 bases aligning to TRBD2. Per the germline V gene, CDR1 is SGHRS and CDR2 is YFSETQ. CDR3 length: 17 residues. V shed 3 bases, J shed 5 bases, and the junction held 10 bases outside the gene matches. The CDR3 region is CASSSSSGGINNNEQFF. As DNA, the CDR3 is TGCGCCAGCAGCTCTTCTAGCGGGGGGATTAATAACAATGAGCAGTTCTTC.

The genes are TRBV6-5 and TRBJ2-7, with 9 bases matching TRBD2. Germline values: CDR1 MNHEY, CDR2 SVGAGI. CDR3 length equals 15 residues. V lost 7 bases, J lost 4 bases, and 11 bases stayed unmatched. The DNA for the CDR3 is TGTGCCAGCACCACGGGGGCTAGCGGGATTTACGAGCAGTACTTC. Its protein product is CASTTGASGIYEQYF.

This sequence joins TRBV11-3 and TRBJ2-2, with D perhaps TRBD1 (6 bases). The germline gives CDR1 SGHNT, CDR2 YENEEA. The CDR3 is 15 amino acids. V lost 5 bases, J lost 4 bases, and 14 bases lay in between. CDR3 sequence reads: CASSPDRIGTGELFF. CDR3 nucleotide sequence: TGTGCCAGCAGCCCTGACAGGATAGGCACCGGGGAGCTGTTTTTT.

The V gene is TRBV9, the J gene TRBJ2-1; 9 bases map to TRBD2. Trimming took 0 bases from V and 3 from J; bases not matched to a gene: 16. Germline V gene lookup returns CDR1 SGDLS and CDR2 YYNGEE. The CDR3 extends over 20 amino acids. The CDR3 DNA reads TGTGCCAGCAGCGTAGCTTCTAGCGGGAACAATCGAAGGGGCTACAATGAGCAGTTCTTC. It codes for CASSVASSGNNRRGYNEQFF. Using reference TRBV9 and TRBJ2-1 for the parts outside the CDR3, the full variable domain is DSGVTQTPKHLITATGQRVTLRCSPRSGDLSVYWYQQSLDQGLQFLIQYYNGEERAKGNILERFSAQQFPDLHSELNLSSLELGDSALYFCASSVASSGNNRRGYNEQFFGPGTRLTVL.

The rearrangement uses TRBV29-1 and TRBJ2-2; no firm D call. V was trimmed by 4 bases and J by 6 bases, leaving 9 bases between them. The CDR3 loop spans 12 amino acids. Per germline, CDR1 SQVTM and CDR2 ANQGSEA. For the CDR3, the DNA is TGCAGCGTTGGTGAAGAACCCGGGGAGCTGTTTTTT. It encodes CSVGEEPGELFF.

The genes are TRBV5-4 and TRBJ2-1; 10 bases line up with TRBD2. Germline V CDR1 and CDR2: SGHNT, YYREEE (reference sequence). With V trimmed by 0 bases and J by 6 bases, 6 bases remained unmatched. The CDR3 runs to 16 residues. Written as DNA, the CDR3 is TGTGCCAGCAGCTTGGGTGGCCAGCGGGGGGGCAATGAGCAGTTCTTC. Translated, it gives CASSLGGQRGGNEQFF. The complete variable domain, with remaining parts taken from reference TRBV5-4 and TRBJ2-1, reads ETGVTQSPTHLIKTRGQQVTLRCSSQSGHNTVSWYQQALGQGPQFIFQYYREEENGRGNFPPRFSGLQFPNYSSELNVNALELDDSALYLCASSLGGQRGGNEQFFGPGTRLTVL.

CDR3 DNA sequence: TGTGCCAGCAGTCCCCCGCGCTTTACCGAGCAGTACTTC. It translates to CASSPPRFTEQYF. This chain links TRBV28 with TRBJ2-7; D ambiguous. Germline loops: CDR1 MDHEN, CDR2 SYDVKM. This CDR3 is built from 13 residues. The V and J ends lost 5 bases and 6 bases respectively, with 14 bases between them.

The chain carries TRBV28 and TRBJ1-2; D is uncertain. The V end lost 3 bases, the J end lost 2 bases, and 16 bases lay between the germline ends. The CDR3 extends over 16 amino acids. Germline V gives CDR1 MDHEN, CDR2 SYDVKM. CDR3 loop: CASSFVYFRQNYGYTF. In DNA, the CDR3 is TGTGCCAGCAGTTTTGTCTATTTCAGGCAGAACTATGGCTACACCTTC.

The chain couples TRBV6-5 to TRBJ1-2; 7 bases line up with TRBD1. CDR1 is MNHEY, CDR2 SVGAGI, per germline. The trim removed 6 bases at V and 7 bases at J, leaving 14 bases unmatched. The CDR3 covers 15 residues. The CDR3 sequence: CASSGTQQGRGGYTF. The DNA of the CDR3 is TGTGCCAGCAGCGGCACCCAACAGGGGAGGGGTGGCTACACCTTC.

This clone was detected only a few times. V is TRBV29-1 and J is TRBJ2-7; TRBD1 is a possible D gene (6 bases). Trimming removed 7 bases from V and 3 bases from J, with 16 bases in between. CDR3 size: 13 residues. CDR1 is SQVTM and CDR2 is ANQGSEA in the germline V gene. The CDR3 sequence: CSAAGASVYEQYF. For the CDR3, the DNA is TGCAGCGCTGCAGGGGCGTCAGTCTACGAGCAGTACTTC.